One sample yielded the 31 T cell receptor beta chains listed below, sequenced in a study of T-cell memory formation after mild COVID-19 (dated by TCRdb to the early 2020s). Library preparation used 5' RACE. Sequencing instrument: Illumina NovaSeq 6000. TCRdb ran its own pipeline on the public reads, namely fastp trimming at Q25 and MiXCR clone calling, and kept in-frame beta chains. A single entry per CDR3 protein holds the most common genes and DNA from its merged rows. The sample contains roughly 620,000 distinct CDR3 sequences, 18% of them found a single time. Jointly, the top ten make up 12% of the sample. The sample taken for sequencing was PBMCs or a T cell subset sorted from them (not recorded which). All receptors derive from an adult woman who had mild COVID-19 (a few samples of this study predate the infection). The sample titles of this study are shuffled in the database, so cell type and time point are left out; the donor was told from shared clones.

The gene calls are TRBV7-2 and TRBJ2-7; 14 bases match TRBD2. The CDR3 contains 22 residues. V was clipped by 5 bases and J by 0 bases; unmatched bases: 21. Germline V gene lookup returns CDR1 SGHTA and CDR2 FQGNSA. CDR3 amino acids: CASSPTFSGTSGSYRSSYEQYF. As DNA, the CDR3 is TGTGCCAGCAGCCCGACGTTTTCCGGGACTAGCGGGAGTTATCGAAGCTCCTACGAGCAGTACTTC.

Only a few counts were recorded for this clonotype. The chain couples TRBV20-1 to TRBJ2-7, with 10 bases lining up with TRBD1. Germline V gene sequence: CDR1 DFQATT, CDR2 SNEGSKA (reference sequence). Unmatched junction bases numbered 1, after V lost 5 bases and J lost 3 bases. The CDR3 is 12 residues long. The CDR3 sequence is CSAGQGDYEQYF. CDR3 sequence (DNA): TGCAGTGCTGGACAGGGGGACTACGAGCAGTACTTC.

This clonotype has just a few counts. CDR3 residues: CASSQQGAGNTEAFF. The CDR3 DNA reads TGTGCCAGCAGTCAACAGGGGGCGGGGAACACTGAAGCTTTCTTT. V is TRBV12-3 or TRBV12-4 and J is TRBJ1-1; 9 bases align to TRBD1. After removal of 5 bases from V and 1 base from J, the junction contained 5 bases not matched to a gene. The CDR3 is 15 residues long.

This clonotype has only a few counts. Compared with germline, one end of the junction differs, possibly owing to a read error. This chain links TRBV12-3 or TRBV12-4 with TRBJ1-6; D ambiguous. The CDR3 is made up of 15 amino acids. The CDR3 region has the DNA TGTGCCAGCAGTGAGGCCCCATCCTTTAATTCACCCCTCCACTTT. It translates to CASSEAPSFNSPLHF.

V gene TRBV18 combines with J gene TRBJ2-5; the match to TRBD2 covers 9 bases. The CDR3 covers 13 residues. The germline V gene encodes CDR1 KGHSH and CDR2 LQKENI. Trimming took 3 bases from V and 6 from J; bases not matched to a gene: 2. The DNA for the CDR3 is TGTGCCAGCTCACCGACTAGCGGAAAGACCCAGTACTTC. Translated: CASSPTSGKTQYF.

V and J are TRBV6-1 and TRBJ1-1, with D hard to call. CDR1 is MNHNS, CDR2 SASEGT, per germline. Trimming removed 2 bases at V and 10 bases at J, with 14 bases between. CDR3 size: 13 residues. CDR3 bases: TGTGCCAGCAGTGAAAGTAAACGGTTTGTAGCTTTCTTT. Residues: CASSESKRFVAFF.

The chain employs TRBV6-5 and TRBJ2-7, with D possibly matching TRBD1 (6 bases). This CDR3 region has 13 residues. Per the germline V gene, CDR1 is MNHEY and CDR2 is SVGAGI. The ends were cut back, 5 bases at V and 6 bases at J, with 14 bases in the middle. The DNA for the CDR3 is TGTGCCAGCAGTACCTATACAGGGATCGAGCAGTACTTC. This translates into CASSTYTGIEQYF.

The chain combines TRBV6-5 with TRBJ2-2; 8 nucleotides match TRBD1. The CDR3 has 15 residues. Germline-derived CDR1 and CDR2 are MNHEY and SVGAGI. J lost 7 bases, V lost 0 bases, and 4 bases had no gene match. CDR3 sequence: CASSYSTGAVGELFF. CDR3 DNA sequence: TGTGCCAGCAGTTACTCGACAGGGGCGGTCGGGGAGCTGTTTTTT.

This clonotype was detected only a few times. This chain joins TRBV7-2 and TRBJ2-3, with D possibly TRBD2 on 6 matching bases. V was clipped by 5 bases and J by 2 bases, with 11 bases between them. Germline V gene sequence: CDR1 SGHTA, CDR2 FQGNSA. This CDR3 has 14 amino acids. The CDR3 is CASSRGKVTDTQYF. In DNA form, the CDR3 reads TGTGCCAGCAGCCGCGGGAAGGTCACAGATACGCAGTATTTT.

This clonotype appeared a few times. The chain carries TRBV4-2 and TRBJ2-7; D is uncertain. This CDR3 has 15 amino acids. Germline assignment: CDR1 LGHNA and CDR2 YNFKEQ. Trimming left V 0 bases short and J 5 bases short, with 14 bases between. CDR3 sequence reads: CASSQDPGPPHEQYF. CDR3 DNA: TGTGCCAGCAGCCAAGATCCCGGGCCGCCACACGAGCAGTACTTC.

This clonotype turned up a few times. The CDR3 reads CASSRGQGVSTEAFF. CDR3 nucleotides: TGTGCCAGCAGCCGCGGACAGGGTGTTAGCACTGAAGCTTTCTTT. The chain couples TRBV6-2 or TRBV6-3 to TRBJ1-1, with TRBD1 matching over 8 bases. Trimming at V came to 6 bases and at J to 4 bases, leaving 10 bases not matched to a gene. The CDR3 runs to 15 residues. CDR1 and CDR2 from the germline V gene are MNHEY and SVGEGT.

This clonotype has only one observation. The rearrangement uses TRBV6-6 and TRBJ1-6; TRBD1 matches 8 bases. Unmatched junction bases numbered 4, after V lost 6 bases and J lost 6 bases. This CDR3 has 14 amino acids. The germline gives CDR1 MNHNY, CDR2 SVGAGI (reference sequence). This chain's CDR3 is CASSRTGRNSPLHF. CDR3 DNA sequence: TGTGCCAGCAGCCGGACAGGGCGTAATTCACCCCTCCACTTT.

The chain has TRBV19 and TRBJ2-3; D is undetermined. The V gene lost 5 bases and the J gene lost 5 bases, with 14 bases spanning the gap. Germline CDR1 and CDR2: LNHDA and SQIVND (reference sequence). The CDR3 runs to 14 residues. In DNA form, the CDR3 reads TGTGCCAGTAGTGTTGTACCAGTGGGAGATACGCAGTATTTT. It specifies CASSVVPVGDTQYF.

This sequence joins TRBV18 and TRBJ1-1; D uncertain. The CDR3 spans 13 residues. V was shortened by 4 bases and J by 4 bases, with 10 bases between the two germline ends. CDR1 is KGHSH, CDR2 LQKENI, per germline. DNA for the CDR3: TGTGCCAGCTCACGGGAGACGGGCACTGAAGCTTTCTTT. This translates into CASSRETGTEAFF.

In this sample, this clonotype turned up a few times. V gene TRBV9 combines with J gene TRBJ2-3; TRBD2 aligns across 8 bases. The CDR3 is 15 amino acids. Germline loops: CDR1 SGDLS, CDR2 YYNGEE. With 3 bases clipped from V and 4 bases from J, the junction kept 7 bases outside the gene matches. In nucleotides, the CDR3 is TGTGCCAGCAGCGCCGGGGGGGGAATGGCAGATACGCAGTATTTT. As protein: CASSAGGGMADTQYF. Variable domain in full (rest from reference TRBV9 and TRBJ2-3): DSGVTQTPKHLITATGQRVTLRCSPRSGDLSVYWYQQSLDQGLQFLIQYYNGEERAKGNILERFSAQQFPDLHSELNLSSLELGDSALYFCASSAGGGMADTQYFGPGTRLTVL.

The chain couples TRBV9 to TRBJ2-1; possible D gene TRBD1, 6 bases. Germline assignment: CDR1 SGDLS and CDR2 YYNGEE. The CDR3 covers 15 residues. Deletions cut 1 base from V and 3 bases from J, with 11 bases between. CDR3 nucleotide sequence: TGTGCCAGCAGCGTACAGGGGCTAGTCTACAATGAGCAGTTCTTC. Amino acids: CASSVQGLVYNEQFF.

J is TRBJ1-5 and V is TRBV20-1; the D gene is possibly TRBD1 (5 bases). V was cut by 6 bases and J by 6 bases, with 15 bases left in between. Germline CDR1 is DFQATT and CDR2 is SNEGSKA (reference sequence). CDR3 size: 13 residues. Here the CDR3 DNA reads TGCAGTGCCCGCGGGGCAGTCAGTCAGCCCCAGCATTTT. Residues: CSARGAVSQPQHF.

This chain uses TRBV9 with TRBJ1-1; D unresolved. CDR1 and CDR2 from the germline V gene are SGDLS and YYNGEE. There are 13 residues in the CDR3. Trimming took 3 bases from V and 7 from J, leaving 13 bases between them. The CDR3 is CASSERTGSEAFF. In DNA, the CDR3 is TGTGCCAGCAGCGAGAGGACCGGGAGTGAAGCTTTCTTT.

This clonotype was seen more than once but under ten times. This chain uses TRBV12-3 or TRBV12-4 with TRBJ2-1; 10 bases fit TRBD2. After removal of 2 bases from V and 5 bases from J, the junction contained 3 bases not matched to a gene. The CDR3 length is 15 residues. The CDR3 region is CASSLKAGGNNEQFF. In nucleotides, the CDR3 is TGTGCCAGCAGTTTAAAAGCGGGGGGGAACAATGAGCAGTTCTTC.

V is TRBV9 and J is TRBJ2-1; D is ambiguous. The CDR3 spans 16 residues. Per the germline V gene, CDR1 is SGDLS and CDR2 is YYNGEE. Trimming cost V 4 bases and J 1 base, with 15 bases left between them. The CDR3 is CASSSWSIGSYNEQFF. In nucleotides, the CDR3 is TGTGCCAGCAGCAGCTGGTCGATTGGGTCCTACAATGAGCAGTTCTTC.

This clonotype was observed a few times. The genes are TRBV14 and TRBJ2-1; D is ambiguous. This CDR3 comprises 14 residues. The V end was cut by 2 bases, the J end by 8 bases, with 13 bases between. Germline V gene sequence: CDR1 SGHDN, CDR2 FVKESK. CDR3 residues: CASSQREAPDEQFF. Here the CDR3 DNA reads TGTGCCAGCAGCCAACGCGAGGCCCCGGATGAGCAGTTCTTC.

The sample holds a few counts of this clonotype. The chain uses TRBV7-3 and TRBJ2-7, with D perhaps matching TRBD1 (6 bases). Germline loops: CDR1 SGHTA, CDR2 FQGTGA. The CDR3 spans 13 residues. Deletions cut 4 bases from V and 6 bases from J, with 13 bases between. As DNA, the CDR3 is TGTGCCAGCAGCTGGCAGGGGTCAGGCGAGCAGTACTTC. Its translation: CASSWQGSGEQYF.

The gene calls are TRBV12-3 or TRBV12-4 and TRBJ2-1; possible D gene TRBD2, 7 bases. CDR3 size: 15 residues. Trimming stripped 5 bases from V and 4 bases from J, with 15 bases between. This chain's CDR3 is CASSGRGDPYNEQFF. CDR3 bases: TGTGCCAGCAGTGGGAGGGGGGACCCATACAATGAGCAGTTCTTC.

V gene TRBV24-1 combines with J gene TRBJ1-2; TRBD1 matches at 11 bases. Germline CDR1 reads KGHDR; CDR2 reads SFDVKD. Trimming took 4 bases from V and 4 from J; bases not matched to a gene: 4. This CDR3 contains 15 residues. The CDR3 here is CATSDRTGGFYGYTF. Here the CDR3 DNA reads TGTGCCACCAGTGACCGGACAGGGGGCTTCTATGGCTACACCTTC.

This clonotype was detected only a few times. V gene TRBV9 combines with J gene TRBJ2-3, with D possibly TRBD2 on 5 matching bases. The CDR3 extends over 17 amino acids. CDR1 and CDR2 from the germline V gene are SGDLS and YYNGEE. The germline V and J ends were trimmed by 0 bases and 4 bases, with 18 bases remaining between them. CDR3 in amino acids: CASSVEVTNLMADTQYF. The CDR3 nucleotides read TGTGCCAGCAGCGTAGAGGTGACTAATCTGATGGCAGATACGCAGTATTTT.

This clonotype was found a few times. The chain carries TRBV6-5 and TRBJ1-6; possible D gene TRBD1, 5 bases. The CDR3 length is 19 residues. V lost 2 bases, J lost 0 bases, and 17 bases lay in between. Germline CDR1 is MNHEY and CDR2 is SVGAGI. Here the CDR3 DNA reads TGTGCCAGCAGTTACGAGCTCGGACACTCTAGCTCCTATAATTCACCCCTCCACTTT. This codes for CASSYELGHSSSYNSPLHF.

As DNA, the CDR3 is TGCGCCAGCAGCCAAGATTTGGGGCTGCCGACTTTGGAATACGAGCAGTACTTC. It is translated as CASSQDLGLPTLEYEQYF. The chain combines TRBV4-3 with TRBJ2-7, with D possibly being TRBD1 (5 bases). Germline lookup yields CDR1 LGHNA and CDR2 YSLEER. The ends were cut back, 0 bases at V and 4 bases at J, with 22 bases in the middle. CDR3 length: 18 residues.

This clonotype was counted between two and nine times. This chain joins TRBV20-1 and TRBJ1-6, with TRBD1 as a possible D gene (5 bases). Germline CDR1 and CDR2: DFQATT and SNEGSKA (reference sequence). The CDR3 is 14 residues long. V was trimmed by 2 bases and J by 7 bases, leaving 12 bases between them. DNA of the CDR3: TGCAGTGCTAGACCACAGGCCCCGAATTCACCCCTCCACTTT. The encoded protein is CSARPQAPNSPLHF.

The chain's CDR3 is CASSQDREGLAAYEQYF. The CDR3, as DNA: TGTGCCAGCAGCCAAGATCGCGAGGGACTAGCGGCCTACGAGCAGTACTTC. This sequence joins TRBV3-1 and TRBJ2-7; TRBD2 agrees at 11 bases. V shed 0 bases and J 2 bases; nucleotides not matched to a gene: 6. The CDR3 is 17 amino acids. Germline V gene lookup returns CDR1 LGHDT and CDR2 YNNKEL (reference sequence).

The chain combines TRBV20-1 with TRBJ2-7, with TRBD2 matching over 7 bases. The junction had 13 bases not matched to a gene; V was cut back by 3 bases and J by 8 bases. Germline V CDR1 and CDR2: DFQATT, SNEGSKA (reference sequence). The CDR3 is 14 amino acids. CDR3 sequence: CSASPERGTTQQYF. The CDR3 DNA is TGCAGTGCTAGCCCAGAGCGTGGGACTACGCAGCAGTACTTC.

This clonotype was detected only a few times. The chain uses TRBV20-1 and TRBJ2-3, with 11 bases lining up with TRBD2. This CDR3 contains 14 residues. The V gene end was trimmed by 6 bases and the J gene end by 3 bases; junction bases not matched to a gene: 5. Germline CDR1 is DFQATT and CDR2 is SNEGSKA (reference sequence). The CDR3 sequence is CSATSGSRTDTQYF. The CDR3 nucleotides read TGCAGTGCAACTAGCGGGAGTCGGACAGATACGCAGTATTTT.